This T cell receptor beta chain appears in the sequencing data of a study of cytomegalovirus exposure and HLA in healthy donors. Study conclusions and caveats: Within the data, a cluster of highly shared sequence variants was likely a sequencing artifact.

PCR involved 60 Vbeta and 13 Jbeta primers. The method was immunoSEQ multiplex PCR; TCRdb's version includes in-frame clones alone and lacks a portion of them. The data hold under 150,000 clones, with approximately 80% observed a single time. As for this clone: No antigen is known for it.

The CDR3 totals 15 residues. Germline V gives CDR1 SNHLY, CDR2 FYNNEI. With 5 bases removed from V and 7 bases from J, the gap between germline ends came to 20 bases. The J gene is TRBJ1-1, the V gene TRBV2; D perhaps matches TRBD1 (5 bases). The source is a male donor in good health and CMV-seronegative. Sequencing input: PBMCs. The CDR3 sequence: CASSIIVGARGEAFF. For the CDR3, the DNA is TGTGCCAGCAGTATTATCGTAGGGGCCCGAGGTGAAGCTTTCTTT.